This is a list of T cell receptor beta chains from one sample in a study of identical twins. TCRdb redid the calling of the 5' RACE reads with MiXCR, one entry per CDR3 protein. This table holds some 460,000 distinct CDR3 sequences, 12% to 15% found once. These same data were also listed under a study on yellow fever vaccine responses in identical twins.

Sequencing was done on a sample of CD4+ T cells sorted from blood. Receptors originate from a woman aged 18-29 years in good health. CDR3s include the opening cysteine and the closing phenylalanine or tryptophan. Each record gives: clone size, V gene, J gene, D gene, CDR3 protein, CDR3 DNA. A D gene is named only where the DNA matches it firmly. Rows may omit the clone size; those that give it use once, few, many or a size class.

many	TRBV5-1	TRBJ2-3	NA	CASSLDSGGDTQYF	TGCGCCAGCAGCTTGGATAGCGGTGGAGATACGCAGTATTTT
few	TRBV9	TRBJ2-3	TRBD1	CASSAETGGTDTQYF	TGTGCCAGCAGCGCGGAGACAGGGGGAACAGATACGCAGTATTTT
few	TRBV12-3/TRBV12-4	TRBJ1-1	NA	CASSLGRERSTEAFF	TGTGCCAGCAGTTTAGGGAGGGAGAGGAGCACTGAAGCTTTCTTT
few	TRBV5-1	TRBJ2-3	NA	CASSPQSTDTQYF	TGCGCCAGCAGCCCCCAAAGCACAGATACGCAGTATTTT
NA	TRBV5-1	TRBJ2-1	NA	CASSFSPKASDGDEQFF	TGCGCCAGCAGCTTCAGCCCGAAGGCTAGCGATGGGGATGAGCAGTTCTTC
NA	TRBV27	TRBJ2-7	NA	CASSFGGDSYEQYF	TGTGCCAGCAGTTTTGGAGGGGATTCCTACGAGCAGTACTTC
NA	TRBV5-5	TRBJ2-1	TRBD1	CASSRDRVYNEQFF	TGTGCCAGCAGCAGGGACAGGGTATACAATGAGCAGTTCTTC
once	TRBV5-1	TRBJ2-7	TRBD1	CASSFGTGTGYEQYF	TGCGCCAGCAGCTTCGGGACAGGGACGGGGTACGAGCAGTACTTC
NA	TRBV9	TRBJ2-3	TRBD2	CASSVDPGTKSDTQYF	TGTGCCAGCAGCGTAGACCCCGGGACTAAGAGTGATACGCAGTATTTT
NA	TRBV18	TRBJ2-4	TRBD2	CASSPGTSGRVALAKNIQYF	TGTGCCAGCTCACCCGGGACTAGCGGGAGAGTGGCTTTGGCCAAAAACATTCAGTACTTC
few	TRBV7-9	TRBJ2-2	NA	CASSLALSHDGELFF	TGTGCCAGCAGCTTAGCGCTCAGTCATGACGGGGAGCTGTTTTTT
NA	TRBV20-1	TRBJ2-5	NA	CSARDRAGGETQYF	TGCAGTGCTAGAGATCGGGCAGGAGGGGAGACCCAGTACTTC
NA	TRBV24-1	TRBJ2-7	NA	CATSRGTGEQYF	TGTGCCACCAGCCGCGGTACCGGCGAGCAGTACTTC
few	TRBV6-1	TRBJ1-1	NA	CASSILGKIGNTEAFF	TGTGCCAGCAGTATCTTAGGGAAGATTGGGAACACTGAAGCTTTCTTT
NA	TRBV27	TRBJ1-4	NA	CASSIIGSKLFF	TGTGCCAGCAGTATAATAGGGTCGAAACTGTTTTTT
once	TRBV20-1	TRBJ2-7	NA	CSAMPGHIYEQYF	TGCAGTGCTATGCCGGGACATATCTACGAGCAGTACTTC
few	TRBV10-3	TRBJ1-1	NA	CAISPNTQNTEAFF	TGTGCCATCAGTCCGAACACACAGAACACTGAAGCTTTCTTT
NA	TRBV4-2	TRBJ2-3	TRBD2	CASSHPAGGSTDTQYF	TGTGCCAGCAGCCACCCAGCGGGGGGGAGCACAGATACGCAGTATTTT
few	TRBV20-1	TRBJ2-4	TRBD2	CSARGLAGEVGIQYF	TGCAGTGCTAGAGGACTAGCGGGAGAGGTGGGCATTCAGTACTTC
NA	TRBV6-1	TRBJ2-1	TRBD2	CASRRSGGGAVGEQFF	TGTGCCAGCAGGCGGTCTGGCGGGGGGGCCGTAGGTGAGCAGTTCTTC
NA	TRBV4-2	TRBJ1-6	TRBD1	CASRRTGGNSPLHF	TGTGCCAGCAGGAGGACAGGGGGTAATTCACCCCTCCACTTT
few	TRBV4-3	TRBJ2-5	TRBD1	CASSQMTGNQETQYF	TGCGCCAGCAGCCAAATGACAGGGAACCAAGAGACCCAGTACTTC
many	TRBV27	TRBJ2-3	NA	CASSIQFSTDTQYF	TGTGCCAGCAGCATACAGTTCAGCACAGATACGCAGTATTTT
few	TRBV5-1	TRBJ2-1	NA	CASSLVPPGTTDPQFF	TGCGCCAGCAGCTTAGTTCCCCCCGGGACAACAGACCCGCAGTTCTTC
NA	TRBV7-9	TRBJ2-1	NA	CASSLGSAVGRGNEQFF	TGTGCCAGCAGCTTAGGTTCCGCGGTGGGGCGTGGTAATGAGCAGTTCTTC
NA	TRBV29-1	TRBJ1-2	NA	CSVEEGEPNYGYTF	TGCAGCGTTGAAGAAGGGGAACCTAACTATGGCTACACCTTC
many	TRBV3-1	TRBJ2-7	TRBD1	CASSHYRDRGYEQYF	TGTGCCAGCAGCCATTACCGGGACAGGGGATACGAGCAGTACTTC
NA	TRBV20-1	TRBJ1-4	TRBD1	CSARDEGQPNEKLFF	TGCAGTGCTAGAGACGAGGGACAGCCGAATGAAAAACTGTTTTTT
NA	TRBV7-9	TRBJ2-1	NA	CASSPESFGNEQFF	TGTGCCAGCAGCCCTGAAAGTTTCGGGAATGAGCAGTTCTTC
many	TRBV5-1	TRBJ1-1	NA	CASSFASGVNTEAFF	TGCGCCAGCAGCTTCGCCTCAGGAGTGAACACTGAAGCTTTCTTT
NA	TRBV6-5	TRBJ2-2	NA	CASSFQAANTGELFF	TGTGCCAGCAGTTTCCAGGCAGCGAACACCGGGGAGCTGTTTTTT
few	TRBV29-1	TRBJ2-1	NA	CSARGEKSYNEQFF	TGCAGCGCCCGCGGGGAGAAATCCTACAATGAGCAGTTCTTC